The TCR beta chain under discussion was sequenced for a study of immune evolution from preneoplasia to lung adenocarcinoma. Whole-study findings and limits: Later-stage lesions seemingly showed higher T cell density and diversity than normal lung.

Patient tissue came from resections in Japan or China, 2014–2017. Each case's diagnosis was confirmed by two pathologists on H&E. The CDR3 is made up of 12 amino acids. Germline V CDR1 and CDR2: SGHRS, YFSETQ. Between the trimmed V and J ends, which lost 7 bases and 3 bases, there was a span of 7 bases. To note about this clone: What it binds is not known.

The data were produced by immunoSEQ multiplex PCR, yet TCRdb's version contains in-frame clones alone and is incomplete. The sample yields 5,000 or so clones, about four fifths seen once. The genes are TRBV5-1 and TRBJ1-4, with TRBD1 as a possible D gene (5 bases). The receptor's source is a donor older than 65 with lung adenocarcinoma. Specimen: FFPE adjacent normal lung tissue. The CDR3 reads CASRGANEKLFF. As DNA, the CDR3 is TGCGCCAGCCGGGGGGCTAATGAAAAACTGTTTTTT.